A selection of T cell receptor beta chains follows, all from one sample in a study of T cells in Graves' hyperthyroidism and ophthalmopathy. TCRdb re-called the multiplex PCR reads with MiXCR, one entry per CDR3 protein. The sample has about 700,000 distinct CDR3 sequences; less than 45% are singletons. The sequenced sample consisted of peripheral blood or thyroid tissue (not recorded which). Receptors were obtained from an adult man with Graves' disease, either hyperthyroidism or ophthalmopathy (not recorded which). The CDR3 runs from the conserved cysteine through the conserved F or W. The D gene is left open where the match is weak. Not all rows give a size; the values are once, few, many and, for expanded clones, a class.

size	V	J	D	DNA	CDR3
-	TRBV2	TRBJ1-4	-	TGTGCCACAGCCGGGACATCGGGCGGGGAAGAAGTACTGTTTTTT	CATAGTSGGEEVLFF
-	TRBV20-1	TRBJ2-7	-	TGCAGTGCTAGAGATGGGGGCAGGTTCTCCTACGAGCAGTACTTC	CSARDGGRFSYEQYF
few	TRBV2	TRBJ2-7	TRBD1	TGTGCCAGCAGTACCGGACAGGGGGTCTCCTACGAGCAGTACTTC	CASSTGQGVSYEQYF
-	TRBV2	TRBJ2-7	-	TGTGCCAGCGAGGAGGGGGGGCTCGAGCAGTACTTC	CASEEGGLEQYF
few	TRBV2	TRBJ1-5	TRBD1	TGTGCCAGCACCACAACCGGGACAGTAAATCAGCCCCAGCATTTT	CASTTTGTVNQPQHF
many	TRBV29-1	TRBJ1-1	-	TGCAGCGTCCCGGGGGCAACTGAAGCTTTCTTT	CSVPGATEAFF
-	TRBV29-1	TRBJ1-2	-	TGCAGTGCACTCGCGGACAGCGCAGAGTATGGCTACACCTTC	CSALADSAEYGYTF
many	TRBV7-9	TRBJ1-4	-	TGTGCCAGCAGCTCCCACCCACGGGGGGGTGAAAAACTGTTTTTT	CASSSHPRGGEKLFF
-	TRBV5-1	TRBJ1-3	-	TGCGCCAGCAGCTTGGCTGGGGCAGGGTCCTCTGGAAACACCATATATTTT	CASSLAGAGSSGNTIYF
many	TRBV7-9	TRBJ1-1	-	TGTGCCAGCAGCTTGTTAACTACCGAAGCTTTCTTT	CASSLLTTEAFF
-	TRBV29-1	TRBJ2-7	TRBD1	TGCAGCGGAGGAACAGGGGGCACCGAGCAGTACTTC	CSGGTGGTEQYF
once	TRBV13	TRBJ1-5	-	TGTGCCAGCAGCACAACGACCGGTAATCAGCCCCAGCATTTT	CASSTTTGNQPQHF
-	TRBV7-9	TRBJ1-2	-	TGTGCCAGCAGCGGATGGACAGCGGCGGGCTACACCTTC	CASSGWTAAGYTF